A single T cell receptor (beta chain) is shown here with its context. Its antigen is not known. The record originates from a study of cytomegalovirus exposure and HLA in healthy donors. Study-level results: Information on immune exposure was restricted to one variable (CMV serostatus). More clonal expansion characterized HLA-associated TCR beta chains than equally common others in a later analysis. In an earlier analysis, about 87% or about 30%: the productive usage of most TCR beta V segments.

Primers: 60 Vbeta forward and 13 Jbeta reverse. The data were produced by immunoSEQ multiplex PCR, yet TCRdb's version contains in-frame clones alone and is incomplete. The sample comprises over 200,000 clones, roughly 82% of which are singletons, and 4.5% to 6% rests with the top ten. This receptor was obtained from a woman in her thirties or forties in good health and CMV-seropositive. The sequencing sample was made of PBMCs.

The CDR3 bases are TGTGCCAGCAGATCTCCGGGACTAGCGGTTAATGAGCAGTTCTTC. Translation: CASRSPGLAVNEQFF. The chain carries TRBV11-2 and TRBJ2-1, with TRBD2 matching over 11 bases. Germline loops: CDR1 SGHAT, CDR2 FQNNGV. Germline trimming cut 6 bases from V and 7 bases from J; bases unmatched to any gene: 8. This CDR3 comprises 15 residues.